The sample holds many counts of the clone carrying this TCR beta chain. The antigen is undetermined. Time point reported: persistent/refractory GD, antithyroid drugs over 5 years with positive TRAb. Scientists built the TCR library using RNA that was extracted from PBMCs. Graves' disease diagnosis used American Thyroid Association guidelines. The data were taken from a study of regulatory T cells in long-lasting Graves disease. Findings and caveats of the study: When disease was persistent, TRBV28, TRBJ1-2 and TRBJ2-5 were the favored segments.

The CDR3 spans 16 residues. The trim removed 8 bases at V and 2 bases at J, leaving 12 bases unmatched. Germline CDR1 reads MNHNS; CDR2 reads SASEGT. CDR3-region Arm-PCR and iRepertoire HTBI primers produced the TCR beta libraries. In TCRdb, the multiplex PCR reads were re-called with MiXCR into one record per CDR3 protein. Among over 350,000 distinct CDR3 sequences, less than 25% were seen once, and the ten largest hold less than 25%. This chain uses TRBV6-1 with TRBJ2-7; TRBD2 aligns across 10 bases. The sequence was collected from a female donor with Graves disease. Material: peripheral blood mononuclear cells (PBMCs), obtained when the disease was refractory, from a patient treated with antithyroid drugs. DNA of the CDR3: TGTGCCAGCGTAAAGCGGGAGGGCCTGAGGCCCTACGAGCAGTACTTC. It yields the protein CASVKREGLRPYEQYF.